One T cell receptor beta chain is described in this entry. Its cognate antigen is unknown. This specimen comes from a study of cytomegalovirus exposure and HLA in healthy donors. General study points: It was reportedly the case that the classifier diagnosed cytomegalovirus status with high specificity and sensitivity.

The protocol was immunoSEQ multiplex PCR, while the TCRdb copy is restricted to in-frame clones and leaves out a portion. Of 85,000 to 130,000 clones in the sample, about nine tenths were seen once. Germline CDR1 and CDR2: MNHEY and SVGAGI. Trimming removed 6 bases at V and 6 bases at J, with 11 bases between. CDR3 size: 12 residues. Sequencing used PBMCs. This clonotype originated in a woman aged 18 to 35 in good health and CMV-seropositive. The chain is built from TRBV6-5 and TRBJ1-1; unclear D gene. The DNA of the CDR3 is TGTGCCAGCAGCGCAGGTTTGGCTGAAGCTTTCTTT. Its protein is CASSAGLAEAFF.